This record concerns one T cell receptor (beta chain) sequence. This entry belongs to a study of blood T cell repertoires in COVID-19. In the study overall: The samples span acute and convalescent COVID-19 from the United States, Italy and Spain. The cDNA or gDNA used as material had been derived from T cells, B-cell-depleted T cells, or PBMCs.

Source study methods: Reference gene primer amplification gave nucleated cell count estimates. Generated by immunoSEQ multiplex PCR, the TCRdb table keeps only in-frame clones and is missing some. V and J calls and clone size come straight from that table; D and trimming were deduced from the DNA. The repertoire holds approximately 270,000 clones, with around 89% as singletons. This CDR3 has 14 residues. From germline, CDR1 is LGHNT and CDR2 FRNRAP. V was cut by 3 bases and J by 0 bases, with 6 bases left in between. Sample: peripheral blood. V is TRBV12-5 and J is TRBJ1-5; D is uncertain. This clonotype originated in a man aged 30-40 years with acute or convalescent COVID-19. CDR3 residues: CASGFVNSNQPQHF. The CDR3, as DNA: TGTGCTAGTGGTTTCGTTAATAGCAATCAGCCCCAGCATTTT.